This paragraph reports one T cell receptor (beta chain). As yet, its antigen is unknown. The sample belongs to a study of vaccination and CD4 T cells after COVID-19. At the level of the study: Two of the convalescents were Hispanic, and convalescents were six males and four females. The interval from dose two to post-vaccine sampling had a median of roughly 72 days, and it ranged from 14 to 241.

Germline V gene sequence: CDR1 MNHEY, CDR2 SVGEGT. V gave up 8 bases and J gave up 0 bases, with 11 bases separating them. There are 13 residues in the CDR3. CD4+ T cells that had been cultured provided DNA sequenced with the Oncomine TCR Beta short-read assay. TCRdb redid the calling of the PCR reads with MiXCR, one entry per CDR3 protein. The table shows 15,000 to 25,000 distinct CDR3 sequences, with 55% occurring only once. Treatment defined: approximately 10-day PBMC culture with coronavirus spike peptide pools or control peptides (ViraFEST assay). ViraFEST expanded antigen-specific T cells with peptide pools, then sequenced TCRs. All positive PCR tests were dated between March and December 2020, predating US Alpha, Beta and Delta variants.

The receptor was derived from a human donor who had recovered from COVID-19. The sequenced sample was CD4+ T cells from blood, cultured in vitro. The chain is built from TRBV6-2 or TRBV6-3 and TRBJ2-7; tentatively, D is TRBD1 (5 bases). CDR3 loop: CASAQVSSYEQYF. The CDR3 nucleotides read TGTGCCAGCGCACAGGTCAGCTCCTACGAGCAGTACTTC.